Below, 24 T cell receptor beta chains from the same sample are listed, as sequenced in a study of long-term antiretroviral therapy in people with HIV. immunoSEQ v3.0 was run at survey level. The table came from immunoSEQ multiplex PCR; TCRdb's copy has only in-frame clones and leaves some out. Of some 11,000 clones in the sample, 81% were seen once. The sample in question was unsorted PBMCs, obtained 1.8 years after starting antiretroviral therapy. These TCRs come from a middle-aged man with HIV.

This rearrangement joins TRBV7-9 to TRBJ2-3, with D tentatively TRBD2 (6 bases). Germline CDR1 and CDR2: SEHNR and FQNEAQ (reference sequence). CDR3 size: 13 residues. The CDR3 DNA reads TGTGCACTTCGGGACTTCGACACAGATACGCAGTATTTT. Amino acids: CALRDFDTDTQYF.

The genes are TRBV7-2 and TRBJ2-3; 12 bases line up with TRBD2. The CDR3 extends over 16 amino acids. V lost 5 bases and J lost 2; bases outside the gene matches: 5. CDR1 is SGHTA and CDR2 is FQGNSA in the germline V gene. CDR3 region: CASSPGTSGYTDTQYF. The CDR3 region has the DNA TGTGCCAGCAGCCCCGGGACTAGCGGGTACACAGATACGCAGTATTTT.

The J gene is TRBJ1-1, the V gene TRBV18, with D perhaps matching TRBD1 (6 bases). The CDR3 loop spans 17 amino acids. V lost 4 bases and J lost 4, with 22 bases in between. Germline V gene lookup returns CDR1 KGHSH and CDR2 LQKENI. The CDR3 DNA reads TGTGCCAGCTCACACACAGACACTTACAGGGTCTCCACTGAAGCTTTCTTT. As protein: CASSHTDTYRVSTEAFF.

V and J are TRBV29-1 and TRBJ1-1; D unresolved. Germline lookup yields CDR1 SQVTM and CDR2 ANQGSEA. V was pared by 6 bases and J by 8 bases, with 10 bases between. The CDR3 is 10 residues long. The CDR3 is CSVLDSEAFF. DNA of the CDR3: TGCAGCGTGCTCGACTCGGAAGCTTTCTTT.

The rearrangement links TRBV7-3 to TRBJ2-2, with D unclear. CDR1 and CDR2 from the germline V gene are SGHTA and FQGTGA. The CDR3 is 15 amino acids. V was cut by 4 bases and J by 2 bases, with 11 bases left in between. The CDR3 loop reads CASSSDGVNTGELFF. DNA for the CDR3: TGTGCCAGCAGCTCGGACGGAGTTAACACCGGGGAGCTGTTTTTT.

The V and J genes are TRBV27 and TRBJ1-5; 8 bases map to TRBD1. With 6 bases clipped from V and 6 bases from J, the junction kept 10 bases outside the gene matches. The germline V gene has CDR1 MNHEY and CDR2 SMNVEV (reference sequence). The CDR3 runs 15 residues. The CDR3: CASSTGQGAIQPQHF. As DNA, the CDR3 is TGTGCCAGCAGCACGGGGCAGGGGGCAATTCAGCCCCAGCATTTT.

This clone showed up just once. The chain links TRBV11-2 to TRBJ1-4, with no clear D. This CDR3 region has 14 residues. Trimming cost V 3 bases and J 6 bases, with 11 bases left between them. CDR1 SGHAT and CDR2 FQNNGV come from the germline V gene. The CDR3 spells CASSFQVAHEKLFF. The DNA of the CDR3 is TGTGCCAGCAGCTTTCAGGTCGCTCATGAAAAACTGTTTTTT.

J is TRBJ2-1 and V is TRBV7-3; D remains unclear. There are 15 residues in the CDR3. V was shortened by 2 bases and J by 0 bases, with 8 bases between the two germline ends. Germline values: CDR1 SGHTA, CDR2 FQGTGA. For the CDR3, the DNA is TGTGCCAGCAGCTTACAATTGAGCTCCTACAATGAGCAGTTCTTC. Protein: CASSLQLSSYNEQFF.

The V gene is TRBV4-3, the J gene TRBJ2-7, with 8 nucleotides matching TRBD2. Germline CDR1 LGHNA, CDR2 YSLEER. This CDR3 has 16 residues. The J segment lost 3 bases and the V segment lost 0 bases, leaving 7 bases of the junction unmatched. In DNA form, the CDR3 reads TGCGCCAGCAGCCAAGATGGGCTAGCGGGTAGCTACGAGCAGTACTTC. Protein: CASSQDGLAGSYEQYF.

This chain uses TRBV25-1 with TRBJ2-3; 9 nucleotides line up with TRBD2. Germline assignment: CDR1 MGHDK and CDR2 SYGVNS. CDR3 length: 15 residues. V shed 5 bases, J shed 2 bases, and the junction held 5 bases outside the gene matches. The CDR3 DNA follows: TGTGCCAGCAGTCTAGCGGGATCAGTCACAGATACGCAGTATTTT. Translated, it gives CASSLAGSVTDTQYF.

This chain uses TRBV10-3 with TRBJ2-2, with TRBD2 identical over 10 bases. After removal of 3 bases from V and 2 bases from J, the junction contained 6 bases not matched to a gene. The germline V gene has CDR1 ENHRY and CDR2 SYGVKD. The CDR3 loop spans 17 amino acids. The CDR3 loop is CAISDPSGSDNTGELFF. Here the CDR3 DNA reads TGTGCCATCAGTGACCCTAGCGGGAGCGACAACACCGGGGAGCTGTTTTTT.

The chain uses TRBV5-1 and TRBJ2-7, with TRBD1 matching 9 bases. J was trimmed by 4 bases and V by 4 bases; bases with no gene match: 9. Germline lookup yields CDR1 SGHRS and CDR2 YFSETQ. This CDR3 region has 15 residues. CDR3 nucleotides: TGCGCCAGCAGCCCCGCACAGGGGGCAGGTTACGAGCAGTACTTC. This translates into CASSPAQGAGYEQYF.

This rearrangement joins TRBV5-1 to TRBJ1-1, with D maybe TRBD1 (5 bases). With 0 bases removed from V and 1 base from J, the gap between germline ends came to 7 bases. There are 14 residues in the CDR3. Germline CDR1 is SGHRS and CDR2 is YFSETQ. The CDR3 DNA is TGCGCCAGCAGCTTGGCCGGGGGGAACACTGAAGCTTTCTTT. Its translation: CASSLAGGNTEAFF.

The chain is built from TRBV27 and TRBJ2-7, with unresolved D. V lost 2 bases and J 2 bases, leaving 10 bases between the germline ends. Germline lookup yields CDR1 MNHEY and CDR2 SMNVEV (reference sequence). The CDR3 runs 14 residues. Written as DNA, the CDR3 is TGTGCCAGCAGTTTACCCGGGTCCGCCTACGAGCAGTACTTC. The encoded protein is CASSLPGSAYEQYF.

The chain is built from TRBV7-2 and TRBJ2-2; TRBD2 agrees at 9 bases. J lost 5 bases, V lost 10 bases, and 11 bases had no gene match. Germline CDR1 reads SGHTA; CDR2 reads FQGNSA. The CDR3 is 15 residues long. In DNA form, the CDR3 reads TGTGCCATGCGGGCGGGAGGGCCAGGGACCGGGGAGCTGTTTTTT. Encoded protein: CAMRAGGPGTGELFF.

This chain joins TRBV5-6 and TRBJ1-4; unclear D gene. Germline loops: CDR1 SGHDT, CDR2 YYEEEE. V was shortened by 0 bases and J by 8 bases, with 11 bases between the two germline ends. The CDR3 sequence is 14 residues long. The CDR3 spells CASSLGSVREKLFF. As DNA, the CDR3 is TGTGCCAGCAGCTTGGGTTCAGTTCGAGAAAAACTGTTTTTT. The whole variable domain, filled in from reference TRBV5-6 and TRBJ1-4, reads DAGVTQSPTHLIKTRGQQVTLRCSPKSGHDTVSWYQQALGQGPQFIFQYYEEEERQRGNFPDRFSGHQFPNYSSELNVNALLLGDSALYLCASSLGSVREKLFFGSGTQLSVL.

The J gene is TRBJ2-5, the V gene TRBV27; 10 bases fit TRBD2. The CDR3 is 17 amino acids. Per germline, CDR1 MNHEY and CDR2 SMNVEV (reference sequence). J lost 3 bases, V lost 5 bases, and 12 bases had no gene match. The DNA of the CDR3 is TGTGCCAGCAGTCTCCGTCAGGTTGGACTAGCGGAAGAGACCCAGTACTTC. Protein: CASSLRQVGLAEETQYF.

The gene calls are TRBV7-2 and TRBJ2-7; D uncertain. This CDR3 comprises 15 residues. V was cut by 4 bases and J by 0 bases, with 13 bases left in between. Germline CDR1 is SGHTA and CDR2 is FQGNSA. DNA of the CDR3: TGTGCCAGCAGCTCCGCAGGCCTTAGCTCCTACGAGCAGTACTTC. This encodes CASSSAGLSSYEQYF.

This clone was seen once. The rearrangement uses TRBV7-9 and TRBJ2-1; 10 positions agree with TRBD2. CDR3 length: 16 amino acids. Trimming took 8 bases from V and 7 from J; bases not matched to a gene: 14. Germline V gene sequence: CDR1 SEHNR, CDR2 FQNEAQ (reference sequence). This CDR3 is CASLEWASGSGNEQFF. CDR3 bases: TGTGCCAGCCTAGAGTGGGCTAGCGGGAGTGGTAATGAGCAGTTCTTC.

The V call is TRBV11-3, the J call TRBJ2-1, with D perhaps TRBD2 (5 bases). CDR1 is SGHNT, CDR2 YENEEA, per germline. The CDR3 extends over 15 amino acids. The V end lost 0 bases, the J end lost 2 bases, and 8 bases lay between the germline ends. DNA of the CDR3: TGTGCCAGCAGCTTAGAGAGGGAGCCCTACAATGAGCAGTTCTTC. This codes for CASSLEREPYNEQFF.

The CDR3 region is CASSPPGGVSDEQYF. In nucleotides, the CDR3 is TGTGCCAGTAGCCCACCGGGAGGGGTATCCGACGAGCAGTACTTC. The V gene is TRBV19, the J gene TRBJ2-7, with 8 bases aligning to TRBD2. CDR3 length: 15 residues. The germline V gene encodes CDR1 LNHDA and CDR2 SQIVND (reference sequence). V lost 6 bases, J lost 5 bases, and 12 bases stayed unmatched.

The rearrangement uses TRBV9 and TRBJ2-1; 12 nucleotides align to TRBD2. Germline V gene data show CDR1 as SGDLS and CDR2 as YYNGEE. The junction had 11 bases not matched to a gene; V was cut back by 1 base and J by 6 bases. This CDR3 spans 18 amino acids. In DNA form, the CDR3 reads TGTGCCAGCAGCGTACCCCTGACTAGCGGGAGTTTACTCAATGAGCAGTTCTTC. It is translated as CASSVPLTSGSLLNEQFF.

The chain carries TRBV7-8 and TRBJ1-2; maybe TRBD1 (5 bases). V lost 5 bases and J 8 bases, leaving 18 bases between the germline ends. Germline assignment: CDR1 SGHVS and CDR2 FQNEAQ. The CDR3 has 14 residues. CDR3 residues: CASSQGLPGGGYTF. DNA for the CDR3: TGTGCCAGCAGCCAGGGCCTCCCCGGCGGCGGCTACACCTTC.

The J gene is TRBJ1-1, the V gene TRBV30; TRBD1 might be the D (6 bases). The CDR3 runs 12 residues. Trimming pared 4 bases from V and 1 base from J, leaving 7 bases between. Germline values: CDR1 GTSNPN, CDR2 SVGIG (reference sequence). CDR3 DNA sequence: TGTGCCTGGAAAGGGGGGAACACTGAAGCTTTCTTT. As protein: CAWKGGNTEAFF.